A single sample gave rise to the 19 T cell receptor beta chains below, sequenced in a study of blood T cell repertoires in COVID-19. The data were produced by immunoSEQ multiplex PCR, yet TCRdb's version contains in-frame clones alone and is incomplete. The profile shows over 350,000 clones, 87% of them singletons. Sequencing used PBMCs or T cells enriched from blood (not recorded which). Source of these receptors: a woman aged 18-35 years with acute COVID-19.

The rearrangement joins TRBV12-3 or TRBV12-4 to TRBJ1-2; possible D gene TRBD1, 5 bases. This CDR3 contains 13 residues. V dropped 7 bases and J dropped 8 bases, with 17 bases sitting between them. CDR3 region: CASTGGDDSGYTF. DNA of the CDR3: TGTGCCAGCACGGGAGGGGACGATTCGGGCTACACCTTC.

V gene TRBV10-3 combines with J gene TRBJ1-2; 10 bases are a match to TRBD1. The CDR3 consists of 15 residues. J gave up 1 base and V 7 bases, and 6 bases lay outside the gene matches. Per germline, CDR1 ENHRY and CDR2 SYGVKD. This chain's CDR3 is CAITMGQGSNYGYTF. The CDR3 DNA sequence: TGTGCCATCACCATGGGACAGGGGAGTAACTATGGCTACACCTTC.

This chain uses TRBV7-2 with TRBJ1-2; D call uncertain. The CDR3 has 13 residues. Per germline, CDR1 SGHTA and CDR2 FQGNSA. Trimming stripped 5 bases from V and 4 bases from J, with 11 bases between. Here the CDR3 reads CASSNGDRYGYTF. Written as DNA, the CDR3 is TGTGCCAGCAGCAACGGAGACCGCTATGGCTACACCTTC.

The V call is TRBV28, the J call TRBJ1-5; D gene unclear. Deletions cut 4 bases from V and 4 bases from J, with 14 bases between. CDR1 and CDR2 from the germline V gene are MDHEN and SYDVKM. This CDR3 contains 15 residues. CDR3 amino acids: CASSSLGEGNQPQHF. The DNA of the CDR3 is TGTGCCAGCAGTTCCCTCGGGGAGGGAAATCAGCCCCAGCATTTT.

For the CDR3, the DNA is TGTGCCAGCAGCGTAGGGACAGGGTTCATTGGTCAGCCCCAGCATTTT. Amino acid sequence: CASSVGTGFIGQPQHF. This chain uses TRBV2 with TRBJ1-5, with 9 bases matching TRBD1. Germline values: CDR1 SNHLY, CDR2 FYNNEI. This CDR3 spans 16 amino acids. Trimming removed 6 bases from V and 6 bases from J; junction bases left unmatched: 12.

A remark on this clone: The same CDR3 also results from other DNA sequences found in this sample. J is TRBJ2-6 and V is TRBV3-1 (or the pseudogene TRBV3-2); the D gene is possibly TRBD1 (6 bases). The CDR3 contains 15 residues. Germline V gene lookup returns CDR1 LGHDT and CDR2 YNNKEL (reference sequence). V lost 0 bases and J 4 bases, leaving 7 bases between the germline ends. CDR3 sequence (DNA): TGTGCCAGCAGCCAAGAGGGGGCCGGGGCCAACGTCCTGACTTTC. Translated: CASSQEGAGANVLTF.

The chain is built from TRBV27 and TRBJ2-1, with 12 nucleotides matching TRBD2. V shed 8 bases and J 3 bases; nucleotides not matched to a gene: 17. CDR3 length equals 19 residues. The germline V gene encodes CDR1 MNHEY and CDR2 SMNVEV (reference sequence). This CDR3 is CASSPGRRTSGKDYNEQFF. Written as DNA, the CDR3 is TGTGCCAGCTCCCCCGGGCGGCGGACTAGCGGGAAGGACTACAATGAGCAGTTCTTC.

The chain couples TRBV11-2 to TRBJ2-1; D possibly corresponds to TRBD2 (5 bases). The V end was cut by 5 bases, the J end by 4 bases, with 9 bases between. The CDR3 loop spans 13 amino acids. Germline CDR1 is SGHAT and CDR2 is FQNNGV. CDR3 in amino acids: CASSEGVYNEQFF. In nucleotides, the CDR3 is TGTGCCAGCAGCGAGGGAGTATACAATGAGCAGTTCTTC. Together with reference TRBV11-2 and TRBJ2-1, the CDR3 gives the full variable domain: EAGVAQSPRYKIIEKRQSVAFWCNPISGHATLYWYQQILGQGPKLLIQFQNNGVVDDSQLPKDRFSAERLKGVDSTLKIQPAKLEDSAVYLCASSEGVYNEQFFGPGTRLTVL.

The chain links TRBV5-6 to TRBJ1-2; no clear D. The CDR3 is 13 residues long. V lost 4 bases and J 4 bases, leaving 11 bases between the germline ends. Per germline, CDR1 SGHDT and CDR2 YYEEEE. DNA for the CDR3: TGTGCCAGCAGCCCTATGGGAGTCTATGGCTACACCTTC. Amino acid sequence: CASSPMGVYGYTF.

CDR3 in DNA: TGTGCCAGCAGCTTCGGACAGGGCAACACCTACGAGCAGTACTTC. Its translation: CASSFGQGNTYEQYF. V is TRBV7-2 and J is TRBJ2-7; 8 nucleotides line up with TRBD1. The CDR3 extends over 15 amino acids. Germline V gene lookup returns CDR1 SGHTA and CDR2 FQGNSA. The junction had 6 bases not matched to a gene; V was cut back by 3 bases and J by 2 bases. The full variable domain, in which reference TRBV7-2 and TRBJ2-7 provide the parts outside the CDR3, is GAGVSQSPSNKVTEKGKDVELRCDPISGHTALYWYRQSLGQGLEFLIYFQGNSAPDKSGLPSDRFSAERTGGSVSTLTIQRTQQEDSAVYLCASSFGQGNTYEQYFGPGTRLTVT.

Points on this clone: Sequence at one end of the junction differs from germline and may be a read error. The CDR3 DNA reads as TGTGCCACCGGACAGGGCGACTCTAAGGACACTGAGGCTTTCTTT. As protein: CATGQGDSKDTEAFF. V and J are TRBV7-9 and TRBJ1-1; 8 bases map to TRBD1. The germline gives CDR1 SEHNR, CDR2 FQNEAQ (reference sequence). This CDR3 region has 15 residues.

The J gene is TRBJ1-1, the V gene TRBV18, with D unclear. The CDR3 covers 14 residues. Trimming took off 6 bases at V and 2 bases at J, with 13 bases between the two ends. Germline V gene data show CDR1 as KGHSH and CDR2 as LQKENI. The CDR3 nucleotides read TGTGCCAGCTCCCCTCCCCCGGGAAACACTGAAGCTTTCTTT. This codes for CASSPPPGNTEAFF. The complete variable domain, with remaining parts taken from reference TRBV18 and TRBJ1-1, reads NAGVMQNPRHLVRRRGQEARLRCSPMKGHSHVYWYRQLPEEGLKFMVYLQKENIIDESGMPKERFSAEFPKEGPSILRIQQVVRGDSAAYFCASSPPPGNTEAFFGQGTRLTVV.

The chain combines TRBV7-2 with TRBJ1-4; TRBD1 agrees at 9 bases. The CDR3 loop spans 16 amino acids. Germline CDR1 SGHTA, CDR2 FQGNSA. V lost 1 base, J lost 6 bases, and 6 bases stayed unmatched. The CDR3 DNA reads as TGTGCCAGCAGCTTAGTACAGGGGGCTCGGTATGAAAAACTGTTTTTT. Translating it yields CASSLVQGARYEKLFF.

The chain uses TRBV30 and TRBJ2-7, with 7 bases aligning to TRBD1. The CDR3 runs to 14 residues. Per germline, CDR1 GTSNPN and CDR2 SVGIG (reference sequence). With 5 bases clipped from V and 3 bases from J, the junction kept 10 bases outside the gene matches. CDR3 bases: TGTGCCTGGGGCAGGGGGTCTGGGTACTACGAGCAGTACTTC. Protein: CAWGRGSGYYEQYF.

A few counts support this clone. The rearrangement uses TRBV6-4 and TRBJ2-3; 9 nucleotides align to TRBD2. The CDR3 has 16 residues. J was trimmed by 2 bases and V by 0 bases; bases with no gene match: 3. The germline V gene encodes CDR1 MRHNA and CDR2 SNTAGT. CDR3 in amino acids: CASSDSSGGHTDTQYF. The CDR3 coding sequence is TGTGCCAGCAGTGACTCTAGCGGGGGACACACAGATACGCAGTATTTT.

The chain joins TRBV19 to TRBJ2-7, with TRBD2 as a possible D gene (5 bases). CDR3 size: 13 residues. The V gene lost 5 bases and the J gene lost 2 bases, with 10 bases spanning the gap. Germline CDR1 reads LNHDA; CDR2 reads SQIVND (reference sequence). CDR3 coding DNA: TGTGCCAGTAGTGTAGGACTCGCCTACGAGCAGTACTTC. This gives the protein CASSVGLAYEQYF. Looking up the rest from reference TRBV19 and TRBJ2-7 gives the full variable domain: DGGITQSPKYLFRKEGQNVTLSCEQNLNHDAMYWYRQDPGQGLRLIYYSQIVNDFQKGDIAEGYSVSREKKESFPLTVTSAQKNPTAFYLCASSVGLAYEQYFGPGTRLTVT.

The chain uses TRBV25-1 and TRBJ1-6; D gene unclear. The V gene lost 3 bases and the J gene lost 2 bases, with 14 bases spanning the gap. The CDR3 length is 17 residues. Germline CDR1 is MGHDK and CDR2 is SYGVNS. CDR3 amino acids: CASSDGATRAYNSPLHF. The DNA of the CDR3 is TGTGCCAGCAGTGACGGCGCAACGAGGGCCTATAATTCACCCCTCCACTTT.

The V and J genes are TRBV2 and TRBJ1-2; 8 bases are a match to TRBD1. The germline V gene encodes CDR1 SNHLY and CDR2 FYNNEI. The CDR3 consists of 16 residues. With V trimmed by 6 bases and J by 4 bases, 13 bases remained unmatched. The CDR3 spells CASSREGSGGAYGYTF. The CDR3 nucleotides read TGTGCCAGCAGCCGAGAGGGTTCAGGGGGCGCCTATGGCTACACCTTC.

This chain links TRBV27 with TRBJ2-7, with TRBD2 matching 16 bases. CDR1 is MNHEY, CDR2 SMNVEV, per germline (reference sequence). The CDR3 is made up of 14 amino acids. V lost 6 bases and J lost 8; bases outside the gene matches: 4. Here the CDR3 reads CASRPGLAGGKQYF. In DNA, the CDR3 is TGTGCCAGCAGACCGGGACTAGCGGGAGGGAAGCAGTACTTC.